Listed below are T cell receptor beta chains from one sample, sequenced in a study of identical twins. TCRdb called the 5' RACE reads again in MiXCR, with one record for every CDR3 protein. The sample includes 1.5 million to 2 million distinct CDR3 sequences, less than 35% of them seen just once. The sequenced material came from cord blood. Every receptor here comes from a newborn girl in good health. CDR3s leave out the opening cysteine and the closing phenylalanine or tryptophan. A D gene is named only where the DNA matches it firmly.

d_call	v_call	j_call	cdr3_aa
NA	TRBV5-8	TRBJ2-1	ASSPGLMSSYNEQF
NA	TRBV4-1	TRBJ2-1	ASSQEARYNEQF
NA	TRBV2	TRBJ2-3	ARQAGGTDTQY
NA	TRBV7-7	TRBJ1-1	ASSLVQRGTNTEAF
TRBD2	TRBV20-1	TRBJ2-1	SATPASGPSYNEQF
TRBD1	TRBV20-1	TRBJ2-1	SARNAGTGDNEQF
NA	TRBV15	TRBJ1-2	ATSRVRGPANYGYT
NA	TRBV6-1	TRBJ1-1	ATIPRDPNTEAF
TRBD1	TRBV28	TRBJ2-1	ASRGTGESYNEQF
TRBD1	TRBV12-3/TRBV12-4	TRBJ1-5	ASSQGDRASNQPQH
TRBD2	TRBV12-3/TRBV12-4	TRBJ2-2	ASSPGLAGHTGELF
NA	TRBV20-1	TRBJ2-7	SAFRSIGEQY
NA	TRBV4-1	TRBJ2-1	ASSRVFEGSYNEQF
NA	TRBV28	TRBJ1-2	ASSSRPGAGGYT
NA	TRBV4-1	TRBJ1-4	ASSQDRGVYEKLF
NA	TRBV30	TRBJ1-2	AWKGETYGYT
TRBD2	TRBV27	NA	ASSPWTSGRHNEQY
NA	TRBV5-1	TRBJ1-2	ASSIENYGYT
NA	TRBV7-2	TRBJ1-5	ASSSQEGNQPQH
NA	TRBV2	TRBJ2-3	ASRLVDTQY
NA	TRBV24-1	TRBJ2-7	DTSGGDSSYNEQY
TRBD2	TRBV6-6	TRBJ2-1	ASSYSLLAGYNEQF
NA	TRBV6-1	TRBJ2-1	ASSERLDHEQF
TRBD1	TRBV6-6	TRBJ2-3	ASRPQGATDTQY
NA	TRBV5-6	TRBJ2-7	ASSLGLSVYEQY
TRBD2	TRBV2	TRBJ2-1	ASSERLAGVNFYNEQF
NA	TRBV12-3/TRBV12-4	TRBJ2-3	ASSLSGASRDTQY
NA	TRBV15	TRBJ2-4	ATSRGAQLAKNIQY
NA	TRBV7-9	TRBJ2-6	ASSFNQGSGANVLT
NA	TRBV20-1	TRBJ2-7	SARVASSYEQY
NA	TRBV21-1	TRBJ2-3	ASSKGQSPPDTQY
NA	TRBV3-1	TRBJ2-5	ASSHYYGGTESGQY
NA	TRBV29-1	TRBJ1-2	SVGQEKGYT
NA	TRBV6-6	TRBJ2-7	ASSSGTADYEQY
TRBD2	TRBV11-2	TRBJ2-7	ASSLDRLAGTYEQY
NA	TRBV12-3/TRBV12-4	TRBJ1-2	ASSLKGPGSGYT
NA	TRBV5-1	TRBJ2-3	ASSLRGSHTDTQY
NA	TRBV10-3	TRBJ1-2	AISEGLPGYT
TRBD2	TRBV20-1	TRBJ2-7	SARDRLAGGSRYEQY
NA	TRBV5-4	NA	ASSGYGTLKETQY
TRBD2	TRBV7-2	NA	ASSLEAGAPSYNEQY
NA	TRBV12-3/TRBV12-4	TRBJ2-5	ASSFSFGGTETQY
NA	TRBV12-3/TRBV12-4	TRBJ1-1	ASRPGRPTEAF
NA	TRBV2	TRBJ1-4	ASSPGFSDEKLF
NA	TRBV20-1	TRBJ2-5	SASPVEGTQY
TRBD2	TRBV20-1	TRBJ2-7	SARDYSSGYEQY
NA	TRBV20-1	TRBJ1-4	SAPRRDVRNEKLF
TRBD2	TRBV20-1	TRBJ2-1	SAPPAGGPSFSYNEQF
TRBD2	TRBV7-9	TRBJ2-1	ASSFLAGGLDEQF
TRBD1	TRBV4-1	NA	ASSHPIQGREQY
NA	TRBV4-1	TRBJ2-1	ASSQEGALLYNEQF
TRBD2	TRBV5-1	TRBJ2-3	ASSLAPLAGVTDTQY
TRBD1	TRBV20-1	TRBJ2-2	SAKRTGIRELF
TRBD1	TRBV12-3/TRBV12-4	TRBJ2-4	ASSSRPQDRVNWEQY
TRBD2	TRBV20-1	NA	GARWLAGVNEQY
TRBD1	TRBV6-6	TRBJ1-2	ASSYERAGGRGYT